The next 19 T cell receptor beta chains were all read from a single sample in a study of shared clonotypes between healthy human individuals. The assay was immunoSEQ multiplex PCR, and TCRdb's table has in-frame clones only and misses some. The repertoire has 2,500,000 or so clones, 85% to 95% of them found once; the top ten carry approximately 0.41%. Specimen: naive CD4+ T cells from PBMCs. Subset in this sample: CD45RA+ positively selected. The receptor source for this set is a young man in good health. Some clones in this sample may be carry-over from other donors' samples.

This chain connects TRBV7-7 to TRBJ2-5; no definite D call. V dropped 4 bases and J dropped 4 bases, with 16 bases sitting between them. The CDR3 contains 15 residues. Germline values: CDR1 SSHAT, CDR2 FNYEAQ (reference sequence). As DNA, the CDR3 is TGTGCCAGCAGCTCATCGACCGGGTTTGGAGAGACCCAGTACTTC. The encoded protein is CASSSSTGFGETQYF.

The rearrangement joins TRBV21-1 to TRBJ1-1; TRBD1 is the table's D call, not checked against the DNA. TRBV21-1 is labeled a pseudogene. The CDR3 extends over 16 amino acids. For the CDR3, the DNA is TGTGCCAGCAGCAACTATTCAGGGCTTATGAACACTGAAGCTTTCTTT. Translation gives CASSNYSGLMNTEAFF.

The chain combines TRBV29-1 with TRBJ1-2; D is ambiguous. The length of the CDR3 is 14 residues. Trimming removed 6 bases from V and 6 bases from J, with 20 bases in between. Per the germline V gene, CDR1 is SQVTM and CDR2 is ANQGSEA. The DNA for the CDR3 is TGCAGCGTCTCCGGAGGTCTCACGGCGGATGGCTACACCTTC. Encoded protein: CSVSGGLTADGYTF.

The chain uses TRBV18 and TRBJ2-2; D gene unclear. The CDR3 has 16 residues. Trimming cost V 3 bases and J 2 bases, with 13 bases left between them. Germline V CDR1 and CDR2: KGHSH, LQKENI. CDR3 sequence (DNA): TGTGCCAGCTCACCGGGCAGCACTTACAACACCGGGGAGCTGTTTTTT. Its protein is CASSPGSTYNTGELFF.

This clone was counted only a few times. V is TRBV30 and J is TRBJ1-1; D gene unclear. The CDR3 sequence is 13 residues long. In germline, CDR1 is GTSNPN, CDR2 SVGIG (reference sequence). V was shortened by 0 bases and J by 4 bases, with 9 bases between the two germline ends. The chain's CDR3 is CAWSVWKGTEAFF. For the CDR3, the DNA is TGTGCCTGGAGTGTTTGGAAGGGCACTGAAGCTTTCTTT.

Details on this clone: The same CDR3 also results from other DNA sequences found in this sample. The rearrangement uses TRBV11-2 and TRBJ2-3; TRBD2 aligns across 10 bases. CDR1 and CDR2 from the germline V gene are SGHAT and FQNNGV. V shed 3 bases, J shed 0 bases, and the junction held 0 bases outside the gene matches. The CDR3 length is 15 residues. CDR3 sequence reads: CASSLGLASTDTQYF. DNA for the CDR3: TGTGCCAGCAGCTTGGGACTAGCGAGCACAGATACGCAGTATTTT.

The gene calls are TRBV15 and TRBJ2-4; D possibly corresponds to TRBD2 (5 bases). From germline, CDR1 is LNHNV and CDR2 YYDKDF (reference sequence). The CDR3 totals 11 residues. Trimming removed 3 bases from V and 10 bases from J, with 7 bases in between. For the CDR3, the DNA is TGTGCCACCAGCAGCAGAGGGATTCAGTACTTC. Translation: CATSSRGIQYF.

The CDR3 loop reads CASSQPLTRGNTEAFF. CDR3 nucleotide sequence: TGTGCCAGCAGCCAACCTTTGACGAGGGGTAACACTGAAGCTTTCTTT. The chain links TRBV4-2 to TRBJ1-1, with D possibly TRBD1 on 5 matching bases. V lost 2 bases and J 2 bases, leaving 15 bases between the germline ends. In germline, CDR1 is LGHNA, CDR2 YNFKEQ. This CDR3 spans 16 amino acids.

The gene calls are TRBV7-8 and TRBJ2-2, with 7 bases lining up with TRBD2. CDR3 length equals 16 residues. Trimming took 4 bases from V and 1 from J; bases not matched to a gene: 6. Germline values: CDR1 SGHVS, CDR2 FQNEAQ. This chain's CDR3 is CASSSVAGGNTGELFF. The DNA of the CDR3 is TGTGCCAGCAGCTCAGTAGCGGGCGGGAACACCGGGGAGCTGTTTTTT.

This chain joins TRBV7-2 and TRBJ2-3; D unclear. V lost 1 base and J lost 15, with 17 bases in between. Germline V gives CDR1 SGHTA, CDR2 FQGNSA. The CDR3 runs 13 residues. CDR3 sequence reads: CASSLEASSVPYF. For the CDR3, the DNA is TGTGCCAGCAGCTTAGAGGCCTCCTCGGTTCCCTATTTT.

The V and J genes are TRBV29-1 and TRBJ2-1, with D possibly matching TRBD1 (5 bases). V gave up 1 base and J gave up 6 bases, with 13 bases separating them. The CDR3 is 14 residues long. The V gene's germline CDR1 is SQVTM and CDR2 ANQGSEA. CDR3 coding DNA: TGCAGCGTTGAAGGCAGGGCCACTCCCAATGAGCAGTTCTTC. It is translated as CSVEGRATPNEQFF.

The rearrangement joins TRBV5-1 to TRBJ1-3; D remains unclear. From germline, CDR1 is SGHRS and CDR2 YFSETQ. The CDR3 runs to 15 residues. Trimming stripped 2 bases from V and 0 bases from J, with 9 bases between. The CDR3 loop is CASSLIPGSGNTIYF. The CDR3, as DNA: TGCGCCAGCAGCTTAATCCCAGGCTCTGGAAACACCATATATTTT.

This sequence joins TRBV14 and TRBJ2-1; 7 nucleotides agree with TRBD2. This CDR3 spans 16 amino acids. Trimming cost V 3 bases and J 5 bases; bases outside gene matches: 10. CDR1 is SGHDN and CDR2 is FVKESK in the germline V gene. The CDR3: CASSQREGWLNNEQFF. Written as DNA, the CDR3 is TGTGCCAGCAGCCAGAGGGAGGGATGGCTTAACAATGAGCAGTTCTTC.

For this clone: The sample holds other DNA sequences that translate to the same CDR3. The gene calls are TRBV5-6 and TRBJ1-4; D gene ambiguous. V was cut by 1 base and J by 8 bases, with 12 bases left in between. Germline V gene lookup returns CDR1 SGHDT and CDR2 YYEEEE. The CDR3 has 14 residues. For the CDR3, the DNA is TGTGCCAGCAGCTTGAGAGGAAGTGGGGAAAAACTGTTTTTT. Residues: CASSLRGSGEKLFF.

This clone occurred a few times. The V call is TRBV10-3, the J call TRBJ1-1; unclear D gene. V lost 3 bases, J lost 0 bases, and 8 bases lay in between. The germline gives CDR1 ENHRY, CDR2 SYGVKD. There are 14 residues in the CDR3. The CDR3 region has the DNA TGTGCCATCAGTGATCGAGACATGAACACTGAAGCTTTCTTT. Protein: CAISDRDMNTEAFF.

This sequence joins TRBV27 and TRBJ2-3; D is ambiguous. CDR3 length: 15 amino acids. Trimming cost V 2 bases and J 0 bases, with 9 bases left between them. Germline V gives CDR1 MNHEY, CDR2 SMNVEV (reference sequence). The CDR3 nucleotides are TGTGCCAGCAGTTTAGCAGTATCTAGCACAGATACGCAGTATTTT. Translated, it gives CASSLAVSSTDTQYF.

The CDR3 DNA sequence: TGCAGCGTCTACTCTCCAAGGGGGACGCAGTATTTT. As protein: CSVYSPRGTQYF. The chain is built from TRBV29-1 and TRBJ2-3, with D possibly matching TRBD1 (6 bases). The CDR3 runs 12 residues. The V gene's germline CDR1 is SQVTM and CDR2 ANQGSEA. Trimming cost V 6 bases and J 9 bases, with 16 bases left between them.

The chain is built from TRBV28 and TRBJ1-4; D remains ambiguous. V lost 2 bases to trimming and J lost 3 bases, with 13 bases between them. The CDR3 contains 16 residues. Looked up from germline, CDR1 is MDHEN and CDR2 is SYDVKM. CDR3 loop: CASSLAPARSNEKLFF. The DNA of the CDR3 is TGTGCCAGCAGTTTAGCCCCCGCCAGGTCTAATGAAAAACTGTTTTTT.

The table lists this clone with a few counts. Here the CDR3 DNA reads TGTGCCAGCAGTGTCCTAGGGGGCTCCTCCTATGGCTACACCTTC. Encoded protein: CASSVLGGSSYGYTF. The V call is TRBV28, the J call TRBJ1-2; 7 bases are a match to TRBD1. The CDR3 has 15 amino acids. With 5 bases clipped from V and 4 bases from J, the junction kept 10 bases outside the gene matches. Germline V gives CDR1 MDHEN, CDR2 SYDVKM.